This TCR beta chain is drawn from a study of shared clonotypes between healthy human individuals. Overall study context: CD4 naive cells filled three plates per donor, CD4 memory three, CD8 naive two and CD8 memory one.

As for this clone: Its antigen is unknown.

Study outcomes and limitations: Among donors, the sharing of clonotypes was expected to be influenced by sequencing depth.

Germline lookup yields CDR1 MNHEY and CDR2 SMNVEV (reference sequence). The junction had 7 bases not matched to a gene; V was cut back by 1 base and J by 4 bases. This CDR3 contains 16 residues. Libraries were prepared by immunoSEQ multiplex PCR; TCRdb keeps only in-frame clonotypes and omits some of them. The table has approximately 980,000 clones, about 80% seen once; the top ten hold approximately 1.5%. Sequencing was done on a sample of memory CD4+ T cells sorted from blood. The subset was: CD45RA-negative fraction. The TCR comes from a man between 18 and 29 years old in good health. The V gene is TRBV27, the J gene TRBJ2-3, with TRBD2 identical over 8 bases. The CDR3 loop is CASSLFAGGVADTQYF. As DNA, the CDR3 is TGTGCCAGCAGTTTATTCGCGGGAGGCGTGGCAGATACGCAGTATTTT.